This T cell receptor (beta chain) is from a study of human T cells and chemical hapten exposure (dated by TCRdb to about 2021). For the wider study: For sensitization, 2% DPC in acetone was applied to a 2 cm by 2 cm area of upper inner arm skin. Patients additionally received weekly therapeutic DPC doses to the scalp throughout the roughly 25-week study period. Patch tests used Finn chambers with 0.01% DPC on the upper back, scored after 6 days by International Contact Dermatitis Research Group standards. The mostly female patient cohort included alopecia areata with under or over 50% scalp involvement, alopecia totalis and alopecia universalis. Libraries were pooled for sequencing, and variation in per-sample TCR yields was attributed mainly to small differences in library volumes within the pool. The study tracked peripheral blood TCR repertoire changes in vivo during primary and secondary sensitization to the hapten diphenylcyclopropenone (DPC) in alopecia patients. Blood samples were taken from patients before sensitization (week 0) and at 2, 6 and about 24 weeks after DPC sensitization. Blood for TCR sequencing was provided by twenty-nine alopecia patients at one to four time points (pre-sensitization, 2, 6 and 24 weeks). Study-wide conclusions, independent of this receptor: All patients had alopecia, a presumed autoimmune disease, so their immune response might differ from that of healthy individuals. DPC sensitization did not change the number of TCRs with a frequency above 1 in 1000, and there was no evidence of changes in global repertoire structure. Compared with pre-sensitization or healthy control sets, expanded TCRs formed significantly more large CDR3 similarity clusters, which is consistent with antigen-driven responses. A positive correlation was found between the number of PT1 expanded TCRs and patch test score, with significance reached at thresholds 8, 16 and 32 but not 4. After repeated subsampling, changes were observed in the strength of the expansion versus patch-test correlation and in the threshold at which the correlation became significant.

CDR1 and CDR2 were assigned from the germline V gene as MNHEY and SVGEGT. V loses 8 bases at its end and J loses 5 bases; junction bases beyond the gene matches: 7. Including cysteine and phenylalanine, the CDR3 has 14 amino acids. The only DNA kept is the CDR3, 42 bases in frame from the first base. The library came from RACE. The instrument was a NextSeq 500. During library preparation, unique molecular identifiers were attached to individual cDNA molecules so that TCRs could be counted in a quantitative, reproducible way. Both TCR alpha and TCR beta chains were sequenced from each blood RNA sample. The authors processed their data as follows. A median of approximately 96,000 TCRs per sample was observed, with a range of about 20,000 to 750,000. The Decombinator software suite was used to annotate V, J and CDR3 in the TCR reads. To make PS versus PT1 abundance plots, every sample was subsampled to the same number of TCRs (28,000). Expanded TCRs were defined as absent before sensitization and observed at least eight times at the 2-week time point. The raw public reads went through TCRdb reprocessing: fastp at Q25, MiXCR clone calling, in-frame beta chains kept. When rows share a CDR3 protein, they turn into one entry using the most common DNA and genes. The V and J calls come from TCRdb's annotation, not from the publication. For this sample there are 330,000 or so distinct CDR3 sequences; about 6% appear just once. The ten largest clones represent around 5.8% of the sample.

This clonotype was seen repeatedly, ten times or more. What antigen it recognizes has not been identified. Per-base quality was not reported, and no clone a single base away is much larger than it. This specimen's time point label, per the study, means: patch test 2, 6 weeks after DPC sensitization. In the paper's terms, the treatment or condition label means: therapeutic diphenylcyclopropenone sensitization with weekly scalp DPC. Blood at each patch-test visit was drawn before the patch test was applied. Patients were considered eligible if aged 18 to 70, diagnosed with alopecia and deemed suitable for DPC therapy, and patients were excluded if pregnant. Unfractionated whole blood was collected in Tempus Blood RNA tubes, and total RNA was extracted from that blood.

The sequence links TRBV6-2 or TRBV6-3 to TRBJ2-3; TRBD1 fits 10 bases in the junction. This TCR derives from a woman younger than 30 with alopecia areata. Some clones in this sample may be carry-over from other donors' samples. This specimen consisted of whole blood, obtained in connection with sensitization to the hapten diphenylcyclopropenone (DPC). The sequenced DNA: TGTGCCAGCCGACCCGACAGGGGGCAAGATACGCAGTATTTT. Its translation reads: CASRPDRGQDTQYF.